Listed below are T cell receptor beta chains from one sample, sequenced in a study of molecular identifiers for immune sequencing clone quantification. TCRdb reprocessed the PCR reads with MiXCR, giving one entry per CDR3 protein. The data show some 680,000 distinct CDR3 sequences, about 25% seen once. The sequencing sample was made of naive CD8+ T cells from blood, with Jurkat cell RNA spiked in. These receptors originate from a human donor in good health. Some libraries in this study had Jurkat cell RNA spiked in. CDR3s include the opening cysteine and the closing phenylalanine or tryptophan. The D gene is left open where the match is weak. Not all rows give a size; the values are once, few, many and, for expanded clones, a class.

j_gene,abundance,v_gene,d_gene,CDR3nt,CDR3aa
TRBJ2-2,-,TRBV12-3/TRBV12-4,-,TGTGCCAGCAGTACCACAGCCACCGGGGAGCTGTTTTTT,CASSTTATGELFF
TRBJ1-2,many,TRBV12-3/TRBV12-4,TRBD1,TGTGCCAGCAGTTCGGACAGGGTTGGAGTCTACGGCTACACCTTC,CASSSDRVGVYGYTF
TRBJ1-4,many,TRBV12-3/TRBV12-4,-,TGTGCCAGCAGTTTAGTAACAGTTAATATGAGGAAACTGTTTTTT,CASSLVTVNMRKLFF
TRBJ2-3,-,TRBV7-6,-,TGTGCCAGCAGCCAGACACCTGAAAGTTTCGATACGCAGTATTTT,CASSQTPESFDTQYF
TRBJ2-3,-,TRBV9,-,TGTGCCAGCAGCGTGGGCGGCCTCACAGATACGCAGTATTTT,CASSVGGLTDTQYF
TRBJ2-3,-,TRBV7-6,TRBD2,TGTGCCAGCAGCCCCTCGCTAGCGGGTGAACCCAGCTATACGCAGTATTTT,CASSPSLAGEPSYTQYF
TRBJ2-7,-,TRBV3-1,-,TGTGCCAGCAGCCAAGAGAGTTTTGCAGGGGCCTACGAGCAGTACTTC,CASSQESFAGAYEQYF
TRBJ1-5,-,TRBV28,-,TGTGCCAGCAGTTCCCGACAGAACAATCAGCCCCAGCATTTT,CASSSRQNNQPQHF
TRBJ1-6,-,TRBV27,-,TGTGCCAGCAGTTTTAAATACCGGACGCCTCAGGATCCCCTCCACTTT,CASSFKYRTPQDPLHF
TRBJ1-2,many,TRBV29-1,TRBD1,TGCAGCGTTGAAGATCAGGACAGGGATGGCTACACCTTC,CSVEDQDRDGYTF